This TCR beta chain is from a study of shared clonotypes between healthy human individuals. As originally analysed: ImmunoSEQ sequences covered only the junction and lacked quality scores; filtering therefore differed. Data came from immunoSEQ multiplex PCR; TCRdb stores just in-frame clones and leaves some out. The DNA gave D and trimming, while V, J and clone size come from that table. Here the sample spans about 640,000 clones, about two thirds being singletons. CDR3 length: 18 amino acids. Trimming at V came to 1 base and at J to 0 bases, leaving 9 bases not matched to a gene. The germline CDR1 and CDR2 sequences are LNHDA and SQIVND (reference sequence).

The chain uses TRBV19 and TRBJ1-5; 7 bases fit TRBD1. The TCR comes from a woman aged 25 to 39 in good health. The sample consisted of memory CD4+ T cells sorted from blood. The subset denotes: CD45RA-negative fraction. DNA of the CDR3: TGTGCCAGTAGTATAGTTGGGCAGGGGGTCGATAGCAATCAGCCCCAGCATTTT. Encoded protein: CASSIVGQGVDSNQPQHF.